Below, 21 T cell receptor beta chains from the same sample are listed, as sequenced in a study of blood T cell repertoires in COVID-19. Assay: immunoSEQ multiplex PCR; the TCRdb copy retains only in-frame clones and omits some. The sample includes some 120,000 clones, about 82% seen only once; the top ten take about 5.4%. The source material was peripheral blood. Receptors originate from a human donor in a cohort sampled during active COVID-19.

This CDR3 is CASSVSGKGAHHEQYF. CDR3 DNA: TGTGCCAGCAGCGTTTCGGGTAAGGGGGCCCACCACGAGCAGTACTTC. J is TRBJ2-7 and V is TRBV9; TRBD1 agrees at 7 bases. Trimming cost V 2 bases and J 5 bases; bases outside gene matches: 13. This CDR3 region has 16 residues. In germline, CDR1 is SGDLS, CDR2 YYNGEE.

The rearrangement uses TRBV20-1 and TRBJ2-7; D is ambiguous. V lost 3 bases and J 3 bases, leaving 6 bases between the germline ends. CDR3 size: 11 residues. CDR1 is DFQATT and CDR2 is SNEGSKA in the germline V gene (reference sequence). This CDR3 is CSASGSYEQYF. In nucleotides, the CDR3 is TGCAGTGCTAGTGGCAGCTACGAGCAGTACTTC.

V is TRBV10-2 and J is TRBJ1-3; TRBD1 is a possible D gene (6 bases). Germline lookup yields CDR1 WSHSY and CDR2 SAAADI. This CDR3 comprises 16 residues. Trimming took off 4 bases at V and 2 bases at J, with 15 bases between the two ends. As DNA, the CDR3 is TGCGCCAGCAGTGTGCGTCAGGGGATCACTGGAAACACCATATATTTT. As protein: CASSVRQGITGNTIYF.

This clone showed up just a few times. This chain connects TRBV9 to TRBJ2-2; possible D gene TRBD1, 6 bases. The CDR3 consists of 16 residues. V lost 0 bases and J lost 2, with 11 bases in between. Germline-derived CDR1 and CDR2 are SGDLS and YYNGEE. CDR3 sequence (DNA): TGTGCCAGCAGCGTAGCTTCCAGGGGTAACACCGGGGAGCTGTTTTTT. It yields the protein CASSVASRGNTGELFF. Filled out from reference TRBV9 and TRBJ2-2, the complete variable domain reads DSGVTQTPKHLITATGQRVTLRCSPRSGDLSVYWYQQSLDQGLQFLIQYYNGEERAKGNILERFSAQQFPDLHSELNLSSLELGDSALYFCASSVASRGNTGELFFGEGSRLTVL.

The chain couples TRBV5-1 to TRBJ2-5; TRBD1 matches at 8 bases. Trimming took 4 bases from V and 4 from J; bases not matched to a gene: 3. Per the germline V gene, CDR1 is SGHRS and CDR2 is YFSETQ. This CDR3 has 13 residues. The CDR3 sequence: CASSSTGGETQYF. The DNA for the CDR3 is TGCGCCAGCAGCAGTACAGGGGGAGAGACCCAGTACTTC.

J is TRBJ2-1 and V is TRBV4-2, with 11 bases fitting TRBD2. CDR3 size: 16 residues. With V trimmed by 2 bases and J by 3 bases, 3 bases remained unmatched. The V gene's germline CDR1 is LGHNA and CDR2 YNFKEQ. As DNA, the CDR3 is TGTGCCAGCAGCCAAATACTAGCGGGAGTCTACAATGAGCAGTTCTTC. It translates to CASSQILAGVYNEQFF.

The chain carries TRBV6-6 and TRBJ2-1; 7 nucleotides align to TRBD2. Per the germline V gene, CDR1 is MNHNY and CDR2 is SVGAGI (reference sequence). The CDR3 runs to 15 residues. The V segment lost 2 bases and the J segment 6 bases; nucleotides outside the gene matches: 7. CDR3 sequence (DNA): TGTGCCAGCAGTTACGGCCTAGCGGAATCCAATGAGCAGTTCTTC. Encoded protein: CASSYGLAESNEQFF.

The chain couples TRBV5-6 to TRBJ1-1; D gene unclear. From germline, CDR1 is SGHDT and CDR2 YYEEEE. V dropped 1 base and J dropped 2 bases, with 12 bases sitting between them. The CDR3 extends over 15 amino acids. The CDR3 is CASSLQPSVNTEAFF. The CDR3, as DNA: TGTGCCAGCAGCTTGCAACCCAGTGTTAACACTGAAGCTTTCTTT.

The V call is TRBV6-5, the J call TRBJ2-1, with D possibly TRBD2 on 6 matching bases. In germline, CDR1 is MNHEY, CDR2 SVGAGI. This CDR3 has 15 residues. Trimming removed 2 bases at V and 7 bases at J, with 15 bases between. In DNA form, the CDR3 reads TGTGCCAGCAGTTACGAGGGACTTGGGGGAAATGAGCAGTTCTTC. As protein: CASSYEGLGGNEQFF.

The V gene is TRBV29-1, the J gene TRBJ2-7; D call uncertain. In germline, CDR1 is SQVTM, CDR2 ANQGSEA. The CDR3 has 12 amino acids. The ends were cut back, 2 bases at V and 3 bases at J, with 8 bases in the middle. The CDR3: CSVEMRDYEQYF. CDR3 coding DNA: TGCAGCGTTGAAATGAGAGACTACGAGCAGTACTTC.

The chain has TRBV29-1 and TRBJ2-3, with a tentative D call TRBD2 (6 bases). The CDR3 consists of 12 residues. The ends were cut back, 3 bases at V and 5 bases at J, with 9 bases in the middle. Per the germline V gene, CDR1 is SQVTM and CDR2 is ANQGSEA. CDR3 loop: CSVDGGIDTQYF. CDR3 nucleotides: TGCAGCGTTGATGGGGGGATAGATACGCAGTATTTT.

The DNA of the CDR3 is TGTGCCAGCTCGGGACAGGGGGCAAGGGAGCAGTACTTC. This sequence encodes CASSGQGAREQYF. The J gene is TRBJ2-7, the V gene TRBV18; TRBD1 agrees at 12 bases. The J segment lost 7 bases and the V segment lost 6 bases, leaving 4 bases of the junction unmatched. This CDR3 spans 13 amino acids. CDR1 and CDR2 (germline): KGHSH, LQKENI.

The V and J genes are TRBV7-9 and TRBJ2-2; D remains unclear. Germline V lookup: CDR1 SEHNR, CDR2 FQNEAQ (reference sequence). The V end lost 1 base, the J end lost 5 bases, and 5 bases lay between the germline ends. The CDR3 is 13 amino acids. The CDR3 bases are TGTGCCAGCAGCTTAGTTCTAACCGGGGAGCTGTTTTTT. Encoded protein: CASSLVLTGELFF.

The chain carries TRBV5-1 and TRBJ1-3; TRBD1 might be the D (5 bases). The germline V and J ends were trimmed by 0 bases and 0 bases, with 13 bases remaining between them. Germline-derived CDR1 and CDR2 are SGHRS and YFSETQ. The CDR3 has 17 amino acids. CDR3 DNA sequence: TGCGCCAGCAGCTTGGCCCAGGGCTCGCCCTCTGGAAACACCATATATTTT. Translation: CASSLAQGSPSGNTIYF.

This clone was observed a few times. The rearrangement joins TRBV6-5 to TRBJ2-6, with D perhaps TRBD1 (7 bases). Germline CDR1 is MNHEY and CDR2 is SVGAGI. The V gene lost 6 bases and the J gene lost 1 base, with 10 bases spanning the gap. The CDR3 covers 15 residues. The CDR3 region is CASRSGGSGANVLTF. In nucleotides, the CDR3 is TGTGCCAGCAGATCAGGGGGGTCTGGGGCCAACGTCCTGACTTTC.

The J gene is TRBJ2-1, the V gene TRBV13, with 9 bases lining up with TRBD2. CDR1 and CDR2 (germline): PRHDT, FYEKMQ (reference sequence). The CDR3 runs 16 residues. The trim removed 1 base at V and 4 bases at J, leaving 5 bases unmatched. The CDR3: CASSLAGLATYNEQFF. The CDR3 DNA reads TGTGCCAGCAGCTTAGCCGGACTAGCGACATACAATGAGCAGTTCTTC.

The genes are TRBV19 and TRBJ1-2, with TRBD1 matching over 9 bases. The germline gives CDR1 LNHDA, CDR2 SQIVND (reference sequence). This CDR3 is built from 13 residues. The V and J ends lost 9 bases and 8 bases, in that order; junction bases with no gene match: 10. The CDR3 DNA sequence: TGTGCCAGCAATAGGGACAGGGCGGACGGCTACACCTTC. Its protein product is CASNRDRADGYTF.

CDR3 nucleotides: TGTGCCAGCAGCTTCCGACAGGGGGGAGATACGCAGTATTTT. Translation: CASSFRQGGDTQYF. V is TRBV7-9 and J is TRBJ2-3; 9 bases line up with TRBD1. After removal of 3 bases from V and 5 bases from J, the junction contained 3 bases not matched to a gene. This CDR3 comprises 14 residues. Per the germline V gene, CDR1 is SEHNR and CDR2 is FQNEAQ (reference sequence).

V gene TRBV4-1 combines with J gene TRBJ1-1; D is uncertain. Trimming shortened V by 0 bases and J by 6 bases, and 23 bases separated the two germline ends. CDR3 length: 18 amino acids. From germline, CDR1 is MGHRA and CDR2 YSYEKL. The CDR3 is CASSQDIRGKSLVSEAFF. CDR3 sequence (DNA): TGCGCCAGCAGCCAAGATATCAGAGGGAAATCTTTAGTCTCTGAAGCTTTCTTT.

The chain carries TRBV4-1 and TRBJ2-1; TRBD2 matches at 8 bases. The CDR3 totals 15 residues. J gave up 7 bases and V 1 base, and 6 bases lay outside the gene matches. Per germline, CDR1 MGHRA and CDR2 YSYEKL. In DNA form, the CDR3 reads TGCGCCAGCAGCCAAGGTGGAGCGGGGGTAAATGAGCAGTTCTTC. It translates to CASSQGGAGVNEQFF.

V gene TRBV27 combines with J gene TRBJ2-1; 10 bases are shared with TRBD1. After removal of 6 bases from V and 5 bases from J, the junction contained 7 bases not matched to a gene. Germline V CDR1 and CDR2: MNHEY, SMNVEV (reference sequence). The CDR3 is 15 amino acids. As DNA, the CDR3 is TGTGCCAGCAGCCCCGGGACAGGGGCCGACAATGAGCAGTTCTTC. Translated, it gives CASSPGTGADNEQFF.